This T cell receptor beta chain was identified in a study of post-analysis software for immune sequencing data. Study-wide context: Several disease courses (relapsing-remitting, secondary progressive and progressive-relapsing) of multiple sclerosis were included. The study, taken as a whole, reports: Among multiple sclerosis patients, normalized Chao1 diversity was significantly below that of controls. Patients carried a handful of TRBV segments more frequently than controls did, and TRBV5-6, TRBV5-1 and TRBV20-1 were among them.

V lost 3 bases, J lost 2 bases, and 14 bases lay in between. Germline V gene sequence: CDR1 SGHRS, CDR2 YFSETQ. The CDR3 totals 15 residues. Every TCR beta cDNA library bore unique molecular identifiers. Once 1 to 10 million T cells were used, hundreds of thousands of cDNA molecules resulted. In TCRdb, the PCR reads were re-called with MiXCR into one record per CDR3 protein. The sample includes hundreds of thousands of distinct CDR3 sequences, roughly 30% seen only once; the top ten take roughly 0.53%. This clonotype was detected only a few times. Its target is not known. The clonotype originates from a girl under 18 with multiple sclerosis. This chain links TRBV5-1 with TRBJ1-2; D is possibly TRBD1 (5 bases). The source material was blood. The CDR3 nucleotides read TGCGCCAGCAGCTCGGGGACCTTCGCGAACTATGGCTACACCTTC. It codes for CASSSGTFANYGYTF.